What follows are 14 T cell receptor beta chains derived from one specimen sequenced in a study of blood T cell repertoires in COVID-19. Measured with immunoSEQ multiplex PCR; TCRdb has only the in-frame clones, and not every one. The sample carries tens of thousands of clones, 80% to 90% recorded once. The sequencing sample was made of peripheral blood. The origin of the receptors is a man in his 70s with acute or convalescent COVID-19.

V is TRBV7-3 and J is TRBJ1-1, with 7 positions matching TRBD1. Germline CDR1 reads SGHTA; CDR2 reads FQGTGA. This CDR3 comprises 14 residues. V trimming: 5 bases; J trimming: 3 bases; junction bases outside the gene matches: 6. Here the CDR3 reads CASSVGQAHTEAFF. The CDR3 bases are TGTGCCAGCAGCGTCGGACAGGCCCACACTGAAGCTTTCTTT.

The V gene is TRBV27, the J gene TRBJ2-7, with D possibly being TRBD1 (7 bases). Looked up from germline, CDR1 is MNHEY and CDR2 is SMNVEV (reference sequence). The V end lost 6 bases, the J end lost 3 bases, and 15 bases lay between the germline ends. CDR3 length equals 14 residues. CDR3 DNA sequence: TGTGCCAGCAGCGACAGGGAGGTTATCTACGAGCAGTACTTC. Its translation is CASSDREVIYEQYF.

The V gene is TRBV9, the J gene TRBJ2-1, with 9 bases fitting TRBD2. Germline V CDR1 and CDR2: SGDLS, YYNGEE. V shed 0 bases, J shed 2 bases, and the junction held 3 bases outside the gene matches. CDR3 length equals 16 residues. DNA for the CDR3: TGTGCCAGCAGCGTAGTTCAGCGGGGGGCCTACAATGAGCAGTTCTTC. Translated: CASSVVQRGAYNEQFF.

The J gene is TRBJ2-3, the V gene TRBV5-4; tentatively, D is TRBD1 (5 bases). V was pared by 4 bases and J by 5 bases, with 14 bases between. The CDR3 runs to 14 residues. CDR1 is SGHNT and CDR2 is YYREEE in the germline V gene (reference sequence). The CDR3 bases are TGTGCCAGCAGCGTCGACAGCCTCGGAGATACGCAGTATTTT. This codes for CASSVDSLGDTQYF.

The CDR3 DNA is TGTGCCAGTAGTATGAGACAGGGGTATATTTACGAGCAGTACTTC. This encodes CASSMRQGYIYEQYF. This chain connects TRBV19 to TRBJ2-7; 8 bases agree with TRBD1. Germline lookup yields CDR1 LNHDA and CDR2 SQIVND (reference sequence). The CDR3 has 15 residues. With V trimmed by 3 bases and J by 4 bases, 8 bases remained unmatched.

This chain links TRBV6-2 or TRBV6-3 with TRBJ2-5, with 7 nucleotides matching TRBD1. Germline V gene lookup returns CDR1 MNHEY and CDR2 SVGEGT. Losses at the gene ends were 4 bases for V and 4 bases for J; bases not matched to a gene: 9. This CDR3 spans 15 amino acids. The CDR3, as DNA: TGTGCCAGCAGTTCCTACAGGGGTCGGCGAGAGACCCAGTACTTC. This gives the protein CASSSYRGRRETQYF.

This chain joins TRBV10-3 and TRBJ2-1, with 7 nucleotides matching TRBD2. Losses at the gene ends were 0 bases for V and 5 bases for J; bases not matched to a gene: 10. In germline, CDR1 is ENHRY, CDR2 SYGVKD. The CDR3 length is 17 residues. The CDR3 here is CAISESLLARKDNEQFF. The CDR3 DNA reads TGTGCCATCAGTGAGTCTTTACTAGCGAGAAAGGACAATGAGCAGTTCTTC.

The genes are TRBV19 and TRBJ2-7; possible D gene TRBD1, 6 bases. CDR3 size: 15 residues. Germline CDR1 reads LNHDA; CDR2 reads SQIVND (reference sequence). The V end lost 7 bases, the J end lost 0 bases, and 16 bases lay between the germline ends. DNA for the CDR3: TGTGCCAGTAATCCGGGACACTCTTCCTCCTACGAGCAGTACTTC. This translates into CASNPGHSSSYEQYF.

The chain joins TRBV6-5 to TRBJ1-2; possibly TRBD1 for D (5 bases). The V and J ends lost 2 bases and 0 bases respectively, with 13 bases between them. Germline CDR1 and CDR2: MNHEY and SVGAGI. CDR3 length: 16 amino acids. The CDR3 nucleotides read TGTGCCAGCAGTTACAGTGGGGCAGGGCCTAACTATGGCTACACCTTC. It codes for CASSYSGAGPNYGYTF.

The chain couples TRBV24-1 to TRBJ2-3; tentative D call: TRBD1 (7 bases). The germline CDR1 and CDR2 sequences are KGHDR and SFDVKD. V dropped 7 bases and J dropped 8 bases, with 21 bases sitting between them. The CDR3 has 15 residues. The CDR3, as DNA: TGTGCCACCAGAGGAGGGGGGACAGCCTTGGGTACGCAGTATTTT. It translates to CATRGGGTALGTQYF.

The V gene is TRBV5-5, the J gene TRBJ2-7; 13 bases are shared with TRBD2. J was trimmed by 6 bases and V by 3 bases; bases with no gene match: 3. Germline lookup yields CDR1 SGHKS and CDR2 YYEKEE (reference sequence). The length of the CDR3 is 14 residues. CDR3 sequence reads: CASSSTSGRAEQYF. In DNA form, the CDR3 reads TGTGCCAGCAGCTCAACTAGCGGGAGGGCCGAGCAGTACTTC.

This chain links TRBV7-2 with TRBJ1-6; the D is unclear. Germline assignment: CDR1 SGHTA and CDR2 FQGNSA. The CDR3 extends over 13 amino acids. V was cut by 2 bases and J by 4 bases, with 3 bases left in between. CDR3 in DNA: TGTGCCAGCAGCTTACAATATAATTCACCCCTCCACTTT. Translated, it gives CASSLQYNSPLHF.

This clone has a handful of counts. V usage is TRBV5-4 and J usage is TRBJ2-2; 10 bases fit TRBD2. With 4 bases clipped from V and 7 bases from J, the junction kept 10 bases outside the gene matches. In germline, CDR1 is SGHNT, CDR2 YYREEE (reference sequence). This CDR3 comprises 16 residues. CDR3 residues: CASSGIAGGIDGELFF. The CDR3 coding sequence is TGTGCCAGCAGCGGGATAGCGGGAGGAATAGACGGGGAGCTGTTTTTT.

V gene TRBV27 combines with J gene TRBJ1-5, with a possible D match to TRBD1 (5 bases). V was pared by 3 bases and J by 0 bases, with 9 bases between. The CDR3 runs 15 residues. The germline gives CDR1 MNHEY, CDR2 SMNVEV (reference sequence). CDR3 sequence (DNA): TGTGCCAGCAGTTTCAGGGAAAATAGCAATCAGCCCCAGCATTTT. Translated, it gives CASSFRENSNQPQHF.